A single sample is the source of the 29 T cell receptor beta chains below, sequenced in a study of radiation and T cells in renal cell carcinoma. The data were produced by immunoSEQ multiplex PCR, yet TCRdb's version contains in-frame clones alone and is incomplete. This repertoire shows about 130,000 clones, 70% to 90% found once; its top ten account for approximately 12%. Time point defined: baseline pretreatment blood. Specified treatment: 15 Gy SBRT to primary tumor, nephrectomy 4 weeks later. The starting material was blood, obtained from a patient whose treatment included radiotherapy and nephrectomy. The source of these receptors is a woman aged 45-65 years with renal cell carcinoma.

J is TRBJ2-3 and V is TRBV6-5, with TRBD1 matching over 7 bases. J was trimmed by 1 base and V by 5 bases; bases with no gene match: 3. The length of the CDR3 is 14 residues. From germline, CDR1 is MNHEY and CDR2 SVGAGI. Here the CDR3 DNA reads TGTGCCAGCAGTAAACAGGGGCGCACAGATACGCAGTATTTT. Translated, it gives CASSKQGRTDTQYF.

The chain combines TRBV6-1 with TRBJ2-1; D might be TRBD2 (6 bases). The V gene's germline CDR1 is MNHNS and CDR2 SASEGT. V lost 0 bases to trimming and J lost 0 bases, with 9 bases between them. The CDR3 is 16 residues long. Here the CDR3 DNA reads TGTGCCAGCAGTGAAGCAGTGCGGGGCTCCTACAATGAGCAGTTCTTC. It encodes CASSEAVRGSYNEQFF.

The gene calls are TRBV9 and TRBJ2-3; possible D gene TRBD1, 5 bases. The V gene lost 0 bases and the J gene lost 3 bases, with 14 bases spanning the gap. CDR3 length equals 16 residues. The germline CDR1 and CDR2 sequences are SGDLS and YYNGEE. The CDR3 sequence: CASSVVGEVGTDTQYF. The CDR3 nucleotides are TGTGCCAGCAGCGTAGTAGGGGAAGTGGGAACAGATACGCAGTATTTT.

In this sample, this clone turned up a few times. This chain joins TRBV5-1 and TRBJ1-2; 8 positions agree with TRBD1. The germline gives CDR1 SGHRS, CDR2 YFSETQ. This CDR3 spans 16 amino acids. Germline trimming cut 3 bases from V and 2 bases from J; bases unmatched to any gene: 9. The CDR3 spells CASSSGLNRGNYGYTF. The DNA for the CDR3 is TGCGCCAGCAGCTCGGGGCTGAACAGGGGGAACTATGGCTACACCTTC.

The chain combines TRBV7-2 with TRBJ2-3; no definite D call. The CDR3 contains 15 residues. V lost 6 bases to trimming and J lost 2 bases, with 15 bases between them. Germline V lookup: CDR1 SGHTA, CDR2 FQGNSA. This CDR3 is CASSSLPLLTDTQYF. The CDR3 DNA reads TGTGCCAGCAGTTCACTACCCTTACTCACAGATACGCAGTATTTT.

This chain links TRBV6-1 with TRBJ2-7, with TRBD1 matching 10 bases. CDR1 is MNHNS and CDR2 is SASEGT in the germline V gene. The ends lost 10 bases at V and 6 bases at J; junction bases unmatched: 12. The CDR3 extends over 14 amino acids. The DNA for the CDR3 is TGTGCCACAGCGTTTGGAGACAGGGGGCTCGAGCAGTACTTC. Translated: CATAFGDRGLEQYF.

The chain combines TRBV7-8 with TRBJ2-7, with TRBD2 matching over 7 bases. V was pared by 5 bases and J by 2 bases, with 9 bases of the junction left unmatched. The CDR3 covers 15 residues. Per the germline V gene, CDR1 is SGHVS and CDR2 is FQNEAQ. The CDR3 loop reads CASSKPKAGPYEQYF. CDR3 coding DNA: TGTGCCAGCAGCAAACCGAAAGCGGGGCCCTACGAGCAGTACTTC.

The gene calls are TRBV4-1 and TRBJ1-6; 8 positions match TRBD1. V shed 3 bases and J 12 bases; nucleotides not matched to a gene: 10. CDR3 length equals 15 residues. Germline lookup yields CDR1 MGHRA and CDR2 YSYEKL. CDR3 bases: TGCGCCAGCAGCCAGATGTATATTACAGGGGGACCCCTCCACTTT. Protein: CASSQMYITGGPLHF.

The V and J genes are TRBV23-1 and TRBJ2-7, with D unclear. TRBV23-1 is marked as an open reading frame, function uncertain. CDR3 length: 16 amino acids. V lost 1 base and J 3 bases, leaving 16 bases between the germline ends. The CDR3 reads CASSQCGPSEGYEQYF. The CDR3 DNA is TGCGCCAGCAGTCAATGTGGGCCTTCTGAAGGCTACGAGCAGTACTTC.

This clone came up once. V gene TRBV6-1 combines with J gene TRBJ2-3; either TRBD1 or TRBD2 may supply D (6 bases each). Germline V gives CDR1 MNHNS, CDR2 SASEGT. Trimming took 0 bases from V and 3 from J, leaving 13 bases between them. The CDR3 has 16 residues. CDR3 sequence: CASSEARGHRTDTQYF. CDR3 nucleotide sequence: TGTGCCAGCAGTGAAGCGCGGGGACACCGGACAGATACGCAGTATTTT.

This chain links TRBV5-5 with TRBJ2-2, with 10 positions matching TRBD1. The V and J ends lost 2 bases and 7 bases, in that order; junction bases with no gene match: 5. The CDR3 extends over 15 amino acids. From germline, CDR1 is SGHKS and CDR2 YYEKEE (reference sequence). The CDR3: CASSFRQGAVGELFF. In nucleotides, the CDR3 is TGTGCCAGCAGCTTTCGACAGGGGGCGGTCGGGGAGCTGTTTTTT.

The chain combines TRBV6-1 with TRBJ2-1; no definite D call. CDR1 and CDR2 from the germline V gene are MNHNS and SASEGT. CDR3 length: 15 residues. The V end was cut by 2 bases, the J end by 5 bases, with 13 bases between. The CDR3 here is CASSERDRIDNEQFF. In DNA, the CDR3 is TGTGCCAGCAGTGAAAGAGACCGAATCGACAATGAGCAGTTCTTC.

This clone was observed a few times. CDR3 sequence reads: CSVPGHANTEAFF. DNA for the CDR3: TGCAGCGTTCCGGGACACGCAAACACTGAAGCTTTCTTT. The chain carries TRBV29-1 and TRBJ1-1; D possibly corresponds to TRBD1 (6 bases). This CDR3 is 13 amino acids long. V shed 5 bases and J shed 2 bases, with 12 bases lying between them. The germline CDR1 and CDR2 sequences are SQVTM and ANQGSEA. Variable domain in full (rest from reference TRBV29-1 and TRBJ1-1): SAVISQKPSRDICQRGTSLTIQCQVDSQVTMMFWYRQQPGQSLTLIATANQGSEATYESGFVIDKFPISRPNLTFSTLTVSNMSPEDSSIYLCSVPGHANTEAFFGQGTRLTVV.

V is TRBV14 and J is TRBJ1-4; 10 bases line up with TRBD1. The CDR3 has 17 residues. With V trimmed by 4 bases and J by 3 bases, 8 bases remained unmatched. Germline CDR1 is SGHDN and CDR2 is FVKESK. The CDR3 protein is CASSPRDRGVSNEKLFF. The DNA for the CDR3 is TGTGCCAGCAGCCCCCGGGACAGGGGTGTGTCTAATGAAAAACTGTTTTTT.

This clone was seen a few times. The chain is built from TRBV19 and TRBJ1-5, with D possibly being TRBD1 (5 bases). V gave up 10 bases and J gave up 1 base, with 20 bases separating them. CDR3 length: 16 residues. The germline CDR1 and CDR2 sequences are LNHDA and SQIVND (reference sequence). CDR3 sequence: CATAWGPGRSNQPQHF. The CDR3 DNA reads TGTGCCACCGCATGGGGACCCGGAAGGAGCAATCAGCCCCAGCATTTT.

The chain is built from TRBV7-9 and TRBJ1-4; the D is unclear. Germline CDR1 is SEHNR and CDR2 is FQNEAQ (reference sequence). The CDR3 is 14 amino acids. Trimming pared 5 bases from V and 8 bases from J, leaving 15 bases between. CDR3 sequence reads: CASSDPYFGEKLFF. CDR3 coding DNA: TGTGCCAGCAGCGATCCTTACTTCGGGGAAAAACTGTTTTTT. The whole variable domain, filled in from reference TRBV7-9 and TRBJ1-4, reads DTGVSQNPRHKITKRGQNVTFRCDPISEHNRLYWYRQTLGQGPEFLTYFQNEAQLEKSRLLSDRFSAERPKGSFSTLEIQRTEQGDSAMYLCASSDPYFGEKLFFGSGTQLSVL.

The V call is TRBV9, the J call TRBJ2-3, with TRBD2 matching over 8 bases. Trimming at V came to 2 bases and at J to 2 bases, leaving 7 bases not matched to a gene. Per germline, CDR1 SGDLS and CDR2 YYNGEE. The CDR3 sequence is 16 residues long. This CDR3 is CASSVLAGNPTDTQYF. Here the CDR3 DNA reads TGTGCCAGCAGCGTTTTAGCGGGGAACCCCACAGATACGCAGTATTTT.

The chain links TRBV6-6 to TRBJ1-4; 7 bases line up with TRBD1. Germline V gives CDR1 MNHNY, CDR2 SVGAGI (reference sequence). The CDR3 covers 15 residues. Trimming removed 4 bases from V and 2 bases from J; junction bases left unmatched: 4. CDR3 sequence reads: CASSWGDSTNEKLFF. CDR3 sequence (DNA): TGTGCCAGCAGTTGGGGGGACAGTACTAATGAAAAACTGTTTTTT.

The chain carries TRBV29-1 and TRBJ2-2; tentatively, D is TRBD2 (6 bases). CDR3 length: 14 residues. The ends were cut back, 4 bases at V and 1 base at J, with 10 bases in the middle. CDR1 SQVTM and CDR2 ANQGSEA come from the germline V gene. The CDR3 is CSVGQGGNTGELFF. DNA of the CDR3: TGCAGCGTTGGGCAGGGAGGGAACACCGGGGAGCTGTTTTTT.

The chain employs TRBV19 and TRBJ2-1, with a possible D match to TRBD2 (5 bases). Trimming took off 7 bases at V and 4 bases at J, with 17 bases between the two ends. Germline values: CDR1 LNHDA, CDR2 SQIVND (reference sequence). The CDR3 consists of 15 residues. For the CDR3, the DNA is TGTGCCAGTATTCGAAGCGCCGGAGGTTACAATGAGCAGTTCTTC. Protein product: CASIRSAGGYNEQFF.

Turning to this clone: This CDR3 fails to terminate in the conserved phenylalanine or tryptophan, so it likely reflects a read error. The V gene is TRBV7-8, the J gene TRBJ1-6; 8 bases agree with TRBD1. Trimming removed 0 bases from V and 12 bases from J; junction bases left unmatched: 7. The germline gives CDR1 SGHVS, CDR2 FQNEAQ. The CDR3 spans 15 residues. CDR3 amino acids: CASSLARQGARPLHS. The CDR3 coding sequence is TGTGCCAGCAGCTTAGCTCGTCAGGGGGCGAGACCCCTCCACTCT.

The V call is TRBV7-9, the J call TRBJ2-2; D remains unclear. Germline V gene sequence: CDR1 SEHNR, CDR2 FQNEAQ (reference sequence). The CDR3 runs 14 residues. The germline V and J ends were trimmed by 2 bases and 1 base, with 5 bases remaining between them. The CDR3 is CASSLLWNTGELFF. The DNA for the CDR3 is TGTGCCAGCAGCTTACTATGGAACACCGGGGAGCTGTTTTTT.

This chain uses TRBV7-2 with TRBJ1-1; D remains ambiguous. The CDR3 has 13 amino acids. CDR1 and CDR2 from the germline V gene are SGHTA and FQGNSA. V lost 5 bases and J lost 0, with 7 bases in between. CDR3 sequence reads: CASSMQLNTEAFF. In nucleotides, the CDR3 is TGTGCCAGCAGCATGCAGTTGAACACTGAAGCTTTCTTT.

This chain joins TRBV7-2 and TRBJ2-7; 10 nucleotides line up with TRBD2. J gave up 3 bases and V 1 base, and 3 bases lay outside the gene matches. Germline lookup yields CDR1 SGHTA and CDR2 FQGNSA. This CDR3 has 15 residues. Written as DNA, the CDR3 is TGTGCCAGCAGCTTAGGAAGCGGGGGGGGCTACGAGCAGTACTTC. It specifies CASSLGSGGGYEQYF.

As DNA, the CDR3 is TGTGCCAGCAGCTTCCGGGCCGCCTCCAGCACAGATACGCAGTATTTT. Translating it yields CASSFRAASSTDTQYF. The rearrangement uses TRBV5-8 and TRBJ2-3; no reliable D call. The CDR3 is 16 amino acids. Germline V gene sequence: CDR1 SGHTS, CDR2 YDEGEE. V was trimmed by 2 bases and J by 0 bases, leaving 13 bases between them.

The chain couples TRBV18 to TRBJ2-7; D call uncertain. Germline values: CDR1 KGHSH, CDR2 LQKENI. The length of the CDR3 is 17 residues. The V and J ends lost 3 bases and 3 bases respectively, with 21 bases between them. CDR3 DNA: TGTGCCAGCTCACCGCAATCTTTGGACGAAAGTTACTACGAGCAGTACTTC. It encodes CASSPQSLDESYYEQYF. The full variable domain, its missing parts supplied by reference TRBV18 and TRBJ2-7, is NAGVMQNPRHLVRRRGQEARLRCSPMKGHSHVYWYRQLPEEGLKFMVYLQKENIIDESGMPKERFSAEFPKEGPSILRIQQVVRGDSAAYFCASSPQSLDESYYEQYFGPGTRLTVT.

The V and J genes are TRBV5-3 and TRBJ2-1; D is possibly TRBD2 (5 bases). TRBV5-3 is noted as an ORF with a role that remains uncertain. The CDR3 spans 19 residues. V lost 1 base to trimming and J lost 7 bases, with 27 bases between them. CDR3 region: CARSLCNGSGSSEENEQFF. CDR3 DNA: TGTGCCAGAAGCTTGTGTAACGGGTCTGGGAGCTCTGAAGAGAATGAGCAGTTCTTC.

The chain carries TRBV19 and TRBJ1-4; a possible D gene is TRBD1 (5 bases). V lost 3 bases and J lost 0, with 8 bases in between. The CDR3 is made up of 15 amino acids. CDR1 LNHDA and CDR2 SQIVND come from the germline V gene (reference sequence). The CDR3 DNA reads TGTGCCAGTAGTATGGGGGAGACAACTAATGAAAAACTGTTTTTT. This sequence encodes CASSMGETTNEKLFF.

J is TRBJ2-1 and V is TRBV19; D call uncertain. The CDR3 runs 15 residues. Trimming cost V 7 bases and J 0 bases, with 13 bases left between them. Germline CDR1 and CDR2: LNHDA and SQIVND (reference sequence). CDR3 amino acids: CASKGGIGSYNEQFF. The CDR3 region has the DNA TGTGCCAGTAAGGGCGGCATTGGCTCCTACAATGAGCAGTTCTTC.